Presented here are 16 T cell receptor beta chains from one specimen sequenced in a study of blood T cells in healthy people across ages. The authors ran a second PCR of 7 to 11 cycles using a sample-barcoded 5' primer and a J-beta primer mix. Each CDR3 protein is one row after TCRdb ran MiXCR on the 5' RACE reads. The table has 650,000 to 1,000,000 distinct CDR3 sequences, 36% seen once. Sequencing was performed on blood. The receptor set was obtained from a man between 18 and 29 years old in good health.

The CDR3 sequence: CSVGQDENSPLHF. The CDR3 nucleotides read TGCAGCGTTGGTCAGGACGAAAATTCACCCCTCCACTTT. The chain couples TRBV29-1 to TRBJ1-6; D uncertain. Trimming stripped 4 bases from V and 7 bases from J, with 11 bases between. Germline assignment: CDR1 SQVTM and CDR2 ANQGSEA. This CDR3 region has 13 residues.

There are many counts of this clonotype. The chain uses TRBV12-3 or TRBV12-4 and TRBJ2-1; TRBD1 aligns across 7 bases. The CDR3 extends over 13 amino acids. J gave up 9 bases and V 3 bases, and 5 bases lay outside the gene matches. The CDR3 coding sequence is TGTGCCAGCAGTTTCGACAGGGTAGGTGAGCAGTTCTTC. This encodes CASSFDRVGEQFF.

Concerning this clonotype itself: An end of the junction does not agree with germline; a read error may underlie this. The V call is TRBV6-5, the J call TRBJ1-4; the match to TRBD1 covers 7 bases. The CDR3 is made up of 17 amino acids. Germline CDR1 reads MNHEY; CDR2 reads SVGAGI. The CDR3: CASSYGTDKHANGKLFF. In nucleotides, the CDR3 is TGTGCCAGCAGTTACGGGACAGATAAGCACGCAAATGGAAAACTGTTTTTT.

Ten or more counts support this clonotype. The rearrangement links TRBV4-1 to TRBJ1-1; possibly TRBD1 for D (5 bases). Trimming removed 3 bases from V and 0 bases from J, with 8 bases in between. The CDR3 consists of 14 residues. Germline CDR1 MGHRA, CDR2 YSYEKL. The CDR3 nucleotides read TGCGCCAGCAGCCATTGGGGGTTGAACACTGAAGCTTTCTTT. Protein product: CASSHWGLNTEAFF.

The chain employs TRBV5-6 and TRBJ1-6; TRBD1 is a possible D gene (6 bases). Germline V gives CDR1 SGHDT, CDR2 YYEEEE. V was pared by 0 bases and J by 9 bases, with 10 bases between. This CDR3 is built from 14 residues. The CDR3 region has the DNA TGTGCCAGCAGCTTGGGGGGGCAGGGTTCACCCCTCCACTTT. It encodes CASSLGGQGSPLHF.

V usage is TRBV25-1 and J usage is TRBJ2-5; possibly TRBD1 for D (5 bases). With 3 bases removed from V and 3 bases from J, the gap between germline ends came to 14 bases. Per germline, CDR1 MGHDK and CDR2 SYGVNS. The CDR3 covers 15 residues. The CDR3 nucleotides are TGTGCCAGCAGTGAGTCAGGGATTGGGGAAGAGACCCAGTACTTC. This encodes CASSESGIGEETQYF. Using reference TRBV25-1 and TRBJ2-5 for the parts outside the CDR3, the full variable domain is EADIYQTPRYLVIGTGKKITLECSQTMGHDKMYWYQQDPGMELHLIHYSYGVNSTEKGDLSSESTVSRIRTEHFPLTLESARPSHTSQYLCASSESGIGEETQYFGPGTRLLVL.

This clonotype appeared a single time. Possible read error: a much larger clone is one base away. The chain links TRBV7-3 to TRBJ2-1; TRBD2 might be the D (6 bases). Germline CDR1 reads SGHTA; CDR2 reads FQGTGA. CDR3 length: 15 amino acids. CDR3 residues: CASSGSGHSYNELFF. CDR3 DNA: TGTGCCAGCAGCGGAAGCGGGCATTCCTACAATGAGCTGTTCTTC.

The chain carries TRBV4-1 and TRBJ2-4, with a possible D match to TRBD1 (5 bases). CDR3 size: 17 residues. Germline CDR1 MGHRA, CDR2 YSYEKL. The ends were cut back, 0 bases at V and 4 bases at J, with 16 bases in the middle. As DNA, the CDR3 is TGCGCCAGCAGCCAAGAACCGAACAGGAGAATTAAAAACATTCAGTACTTC. As protein: CASSQEPNRRIKNIQYF.

Here the CDR3 DNA reads TGTGCCAGCAGTTCGAGACTAGCGGGGGAACAGGGGGAGACCCAGTACTTC. Translation: CASSSRLAGEQGETQYF. The chain joins TRBV6-6 to TRBJ2-5, with 12 bases lining up with TRBD2. Looked up from germline, CDR1 is MNHNY and CDR2 is SVGAGI (reference sequence). With V trimmed by 4 bases and J by 5 bases, 11 bases remained unmatched. This CDR3 has 17 amino acids.

This clonotype appeared once. The chain is built from TRBV24-1 and TRBJ2-7, with D maybe TRBD1 (5 bases). Germline V gene lookup returns CDR1 KGHDR and CDR2 SFDVKD. The CDR3 sequence is 12 residues long. Trimming cost V 7 bases and J 1 base, with 7 bases left between them. CDR3 sequence reads: CATSSGSYEQYF. The CDR3 coding sequence is TGTGCCACCAGCTCAGGGTCCTACGAGCAGTACTTC.

The J gene is TRBJ1-4, the V gene TRBV12-3 or TRBV12-4, with D possibly being TRBD1 (5 bases). The CDR3 is made up of 14 amino acids. V lost 5 bases and J lost 6, with 13 bases in between. The CDR3 nucleotides read TGTGCCAGCAGTACGGGACTCCCAGATGAAAAACTGTTTTTT. Protein product: CASSTGLPDEKLFF.

This chain joins TRBV5-5 and TRBJ1-4, with D uncertain. Trimming took off 0 bases at V and 6 bases at J, with 6 bases between the two ends. Germline CDR1 is SGHKS and CDR2 is YYEKEE (reference sequence). This CDR3 comprises 13 residues. DNA of the CDR3: TGTGCCAGCAGCTTGGGGGTTGATGAAAAACTGTTTTTT. As protein: CASSLGVDEKLFF.

The chain is built from TRBV2 and TRBJ2-2; the D is unclear. This CDR3 has 13 residues. V was clipped by 7 bases and J by 2 bases, with 8 bases between them. Germline CDR1 SNHLY, CDR2 FYNNEI. The CDR3 reads CASKAENTGELFF. CDR3 nucleotides: TGTGCCAGCAAAGCAGAAAACACCGGGGAGCTGTTTTTT.

This clonotype has just a few counts. V gene TRBV2 combines with J gene TRBJ1-1, with 7 bases that match TRBD1. With V trimmed by 11 bases and J by 6 bases, 15 bases remained unmatched. CDR1 SNHLY and CDR2 FYNNEI come from the germline V gene. The CDR3 runs to 14 residues. Written as DNA, the CDR3 is TGTGCCGGCGACAGGGCCCTCCGGGGGTCTGAAGCTTTCTTT. As protein: CAGDRALRGSEAFF. The full variable domain, its missing parts supplied by reference TRBV2 and TRBJ1-1, is EPEVTQTPSHQVTQMGQEVILRCVPISNHLYFYWYRQILGQKVEFLVSFYNNEISEKSEIFDDQFSVERPDGSNFTLKIRSTKLEDSAMYFCAGDRALRGSEAFFGQGTRLTVV.

There are many counts of this clonotype. This rearrangement joins TRBV4-1 to TRBJ2-1, with a weak D call TRBD1 (5 bases). Trimming removed 1 base at V and 0 bases at J, with 19 bases between. The CDR3 contains 19 residues. The V gene's germline CDR1 is MGHRA and CDR2 YSYEKL. This CDR3 reads CASSQGTPKKSISYNEQFF. CDR3 coding DNA: TGCGCCAGCAGCCAAGGGACACCCAAGAAAAGCATCTCCTACAATGAGCAGTTCTTC.

The chain employs TRBV7-3 and TRBJ2-1, with TRBD1 matching 10 bases. The CDR3 spans 14 residues. The trim removed 4 bases at V and 6 bases at J, leaving 3 bases unmatched. Germline loops: CDR1 SGHTA, CDR2 FQGTGA. The CDR3 DNA sequence: TGTGCCAGCAGCTCCCGGACAGGGGGCAATGAGCAGTTCTTC. Its protein is CASSSRTGGNEQFF.